The clone carrying this TCR beta chain has a handful of counts. Its specificity is not known. Original methodology: In the immunoSEQ data, sequences were junction-only and lacked quality scores, so filtering differed. Clones were read by immunoSEQ multiplex PCR, and TCRdb kept only the in-frame ones, dropping some. For V, J and clone size, that table is used; D and trimming come from the DNA. The repertoire holds 2 million to 3 million clones, with approximately 93% as singletons. CDR1 and CDR2 from the germline V gene are MNHNS and SASEGT. The CDR3 contains 13 residues. V was clipped by 3 bases and J by 0 bases, with 5 bases between them. This specimen comes from a study of shared clonotypes between healthy human individuals. Whole-study findings and limits: Sampling covered blood only; tissue repertoires likely differ. In the sorted subsets, rarefaction showed sequencing was incomplete despite large depth. Clonotype sharing across several donors was observed for around 4.5% of naive CD4 clonotypes.

What was sequenced was naive CD4+ T cells from PBMCs. Specified subset: CD45RA+ positively selected. This clonotype was sampled from a young man in good health. Some clones in this sample may be carry-over from other donors' samples. The chain combines TRBV6-1 with TRBJ1-1; D is undetermined. The CDR3 DNA sequence: TGTGCCAGCAGTGATGAGTTGAACACTGAAGCTTTCTTT. Translating it yields CASSDELNTEAFF.